The clone carrying this T cell receptor beta chain appeared many times. V lost 3 bases to trimming and J lost 0 bases; unmatched junction nucleotides: 11. CDR3 length equals 19 residues. Germline V CDR1 and CDR2: DFQATT, SNEGSKA (reference sequence). This sample stems from a study of T cells in Graves' hyperthyroidism and ophthalmopathy. Background on the study: It was at initial diagnosis, before any treatment, that peripheral blood was collected.

Each patient was aged 18 to 65 and had newly diagnosed hyperthyroidism of under 2 months' duration. Each 10 ml fresh peripheral blood draw supplied the PBMCs. The investigators amplified TCR beta CDR3 regions from RNA transcripts. Carried out on the TCR CDR3, a first-round RT-PCR used the HTBI primer set. One entry per CDR3 protein results from TCRdb running MiXCR on the multiplex PCR reads. Here the sample spans under 350,000 distinct CDR3 sequences, approximately 18% being singletons. The chain employs TRBV20-1 and TRBJ2-3; TRBD2 aligns across 14 bases. The TCR comes from a woman in her forties or fifties with Graves' hyperthyroidism. Input material: blood. Here the CDR3 DNA reads TGCAGTGCTAGCCGACTAGCGGGAGGGAAGGGTGCGAGCACAGATACGCAGTATTTT. This sequence encodes CSASRLAGGKGASTDTQYF.